One TCR beta chain is described in this entry. The antigen is unknown. Given a far larger clone just one base away, this is likely a sequencing read error. This entry comes from a study of regulatory T cells in long-lasting Graves disease. The study's findings and limits: Favored usage of TRBV28, TRBJ1-2 and TRBJ2-5 was recorded in persistent disease. Persistent-disease Graves' patients showed less TCR diversity than new cases.

V was clipped by 4 bases and J by 10 bases; unmatched bases: 13. This CDR3 has 15 amino acids. CDR1 is SEHNR, CDR2 FQNEAQ, per germline (reference sequence). Described time point: newly diagnosed GD, antithyroid drugs for less than 3 months. PBMC RNA served as the TCR library source. Researchers made TCR beta libraries by using iRepertoire HTBI primers and running Arm-PCR on CDR3 regions. MiXCR, applied by TCRdb to the multiplex PCR reads, yields one record per CDR3 protein. This sample has some 500,000 distinct CDR3 sequences, with roughly 14% found just once. This sample was shared with a second study, whose subject was T cells in Graves' hyperthyroidism and ophthalmopathy. That paper notes: Carried out on the TCR CDR3, a first-round RT-PCR used the HTBI primer set. Blood held most thyroid clonotypes expanded above 0.001 frequency.

The sequence was collected from a young man with Graves disease. The chain couples TRBV7-9 to TRBJ2-1; TRBD1 matches at 7 bases. The specimen was peripheral blood mononuclear cells (PBMCs), collected at new diagnosis, from a patient treated with antithyroid drugs. The CDR3 sequence is CASSSIGTVEYEQFF. The DNA of the CDR3 is TGTGCCAGCAGCTCAATAGGGACAGTGGAGTACGAGCAGTTCTTC.